Listed here are 6 T cell receptor beta chains from one sample, sequenced in a study of T-cell memory formation after mild COVID-19. TCRdb called the 5' RACE reads again in MiXCR, with one record for every CDR3 protein. The data contain 250,000 to 350,000 distinct CDR3 sequences, approximately 19% of them singletons. The material sequenced was PBMCs or a T cell subset sorted from them (not recorded which). The receptors here all came from a man aged 18 to 29 who had mild COVID-19 (a few samples of this study predate the infection). Cell type and time point are not known.

This clonotype was counted between two and nine times. J is TRBJ1-3 and V is TRBV12-3 or TRBV12-4, with D unresolved. The length of the CDR3 is 15 residues. The V and J ends lost 7 bases and 0 bases respectively, with 13 bases between them. CDR3 sequence (DNA): TGTGCCAGCATGTGGCAGCTACACTCTGGAAACACCATATATTTT. Amino acid sequence: CASMWQLHSGNTIYF.

This clonotype was found a few times. The chain is built from TRBV3-1 and TRBJ2-2; no clear D gene. There are 12 residues in the CDR3. Germline V CDR1 and CDR2: LGHDT, YNNKEL (reference sequence). Deletions cut 3 bases from V and 9 bases from J, with 8 bases between. The CDR3 reads CASSHGDRELFF. The CDR3 region has the DNA TGTGCCAGCAGCCACGGTGATCGGGAGCTGTTTTTT.

V is TRBV7-9 and J is TRBJ2-3, with D perhaps TRBD1 (6 bases). The V end was cut by 5 bases, the J end by 2 bases, with 11 bases between. This CDR3 has 14 residues. CDR1 is SEHNR and CDR2 is FQNEAQ in the germline V gene (reference sequence). In DNA, the CDR3 is TGTGCCAGCAGCCGATGGACAGTCACAGATACGCAGTATTTT. It encodes CASSRWTVTDTQYF.

The V gene is TRBV27, the J gene TRBJ1-1; D is unclear. V shed 9 bases and J shed 6 bases, with 17 bases lying between them. The CDR3 loop spans 13 amino acids. CDR1 is MNHEY and CDR2 is SMNVEV in the germline V gene (reference sequence). The CDR3 coding sequence is TGTGCCAGTATTTATGGGTATCCTCCTGAAGCTTTCTTT. This sequence encodes CASIYGYPPEAFF.

The rearrangement joins TRBV5-4 to TRBJ1-2; D is perhaps TRBD1 (5 bases). V gave up 4 bases and J gave up 2 bases, with 15 bases separating them. CDR3 length: 15 residues. Germline-derived CDR1 and CDR2 are SGHNT and YYREEE (reference sequence). This CDR3 is CASSGGGAQNYGYTF. The DNA of the CDR3 is TGTGCCAGCAGCGGGGGTGGGGCCCAAAACTATGGCTACACCTTC. Full variable domain (missing parts from reference TRBV5-4 and TRBJ1-2): ETGVTQSPTHLIKTRGQQVTLRCSSQSGHNTVSWYQQALGQGPQFIFQYYREEENGRGNFPPRFSGLQFPNYSSELNVNALELDDSALYLCASSGGGAQNYGYTFGSGTRLTVV.

The chain couples TRBV5-5 to TRBJ1-6; 7 bases line up with TRBD1. The CDR3 runs 13 residues. Per germline, CDR1 SGHKS and CDR2 YYEKEE (reference sequence). After removal of 5 bases from V and 9 bases from J, the junction contained 5 bases not matched to a gene. DNA of the CDR3: TGTGCCAGCAGGGTGACAGGGAGTTCACCCCTCCACTTT. Encoded protein: CASRVTGSSPLHF. The full variable domain, with the rest looked up from reference TRBV5-5 and TRBJ1-6, is DAGVTQSPTHLIKTRGQQVTLRCSPISGHKSVSWYQQVLGQGPQFIFQYYEKEERGRGNFPDRFSARQFPNYSSELNVNALLLGDSALYLCASRVTGSSPLHFGNGTRLTVT.